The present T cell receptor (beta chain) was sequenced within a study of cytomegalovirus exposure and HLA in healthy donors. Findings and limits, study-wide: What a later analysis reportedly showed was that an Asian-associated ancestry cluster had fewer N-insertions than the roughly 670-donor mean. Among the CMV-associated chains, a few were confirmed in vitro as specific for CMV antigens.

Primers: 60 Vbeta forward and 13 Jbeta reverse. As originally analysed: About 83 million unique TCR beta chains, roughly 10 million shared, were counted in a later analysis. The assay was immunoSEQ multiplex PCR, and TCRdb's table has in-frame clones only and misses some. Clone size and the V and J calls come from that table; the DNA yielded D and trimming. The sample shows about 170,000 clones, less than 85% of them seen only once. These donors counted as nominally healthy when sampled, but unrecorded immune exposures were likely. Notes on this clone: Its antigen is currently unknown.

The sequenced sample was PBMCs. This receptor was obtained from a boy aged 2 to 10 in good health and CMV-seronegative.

This chain's CDR3 is CASSLRTGSSYNEQFF. The CDR3 DNA reads TGCGCCAGCAGCCTAAGGACGGGAAGCTCCTACAATGAGCAGTTCTTC. V usage is TRBV5-1 and J usage is TRBJ2-1; weak D call: TRBD2 (5 bases). There are 16 residues in the CDR3. Germline loops: CDR1 SGHRS, CDR2 YFSETQ. The ends were cut back, 4 bases at V and 0 bases at J, with 14 bases in the middle. Together with reference TRBV5-1 and TRBJ2-1, the CDR3 gives the full variable domain: KAGVTQTPRYLIKTRGQQVTLSCSPISGHRSVSWYQQTPGQGLQFLFEYFSETQRNKGNFPGRFSGRQFSNSRSEMNVSTLELGDSALYLCASSLRTGSSYNEQFFGPGTRLTVL.